A single sample is the source of the 2 T cell receptor beta chains below, sequenced in a study of blood T cell repertoires in COVID-19. Sequenced by immunoSEQ multiplex PCR; TCRdb stores in-frame clones only, minus some. Found here are almost 400,000 clones, around 87% of them singletons; the top ten hold around 0.91%. Specimen: PBMCs or T cells enriched from blood (not recorded which). Every receptor here comes from a woman aged 25-40 years with acute COVID-19.

This clone came up once. The same CDR3 arises from other DNA sequences in this sample as well. The chain combines TRBV19 with TRBJ1-2; a weak D match, TRBD1 (6 bases). The CDR3 covers 13 residues. Germline V gives CDR1 LNHDA, CDR2 SQIVND (reference sequence). The V gene lost 6 bases and the J gene lost 1 base, with 9 bases spanning the gap. This CDR3 is CASSPTGNYGYTF. DNA of the CDR3: TGTGCCAGTAGCCCGACAGGTAACTATGGCTACACCTTC.

The chain is built from TRBV4-1 and TRBJ1-1, with D perhaps matching TRBD1 (5 bases). Trimming stripped 3 bases from V and 4 bases from J, with 9 bases between. The CDR3 covers 13 residues. The germline V gene encodes CDR1 MGHRA and CDR2 YSYEKL. The chain's CDR3 is CASSHPGSTEAFF. The CDR3 DNA reads as TGCGCCAGCAGCCACCCAGGGTCCACTGAAGCTTTCTTT.